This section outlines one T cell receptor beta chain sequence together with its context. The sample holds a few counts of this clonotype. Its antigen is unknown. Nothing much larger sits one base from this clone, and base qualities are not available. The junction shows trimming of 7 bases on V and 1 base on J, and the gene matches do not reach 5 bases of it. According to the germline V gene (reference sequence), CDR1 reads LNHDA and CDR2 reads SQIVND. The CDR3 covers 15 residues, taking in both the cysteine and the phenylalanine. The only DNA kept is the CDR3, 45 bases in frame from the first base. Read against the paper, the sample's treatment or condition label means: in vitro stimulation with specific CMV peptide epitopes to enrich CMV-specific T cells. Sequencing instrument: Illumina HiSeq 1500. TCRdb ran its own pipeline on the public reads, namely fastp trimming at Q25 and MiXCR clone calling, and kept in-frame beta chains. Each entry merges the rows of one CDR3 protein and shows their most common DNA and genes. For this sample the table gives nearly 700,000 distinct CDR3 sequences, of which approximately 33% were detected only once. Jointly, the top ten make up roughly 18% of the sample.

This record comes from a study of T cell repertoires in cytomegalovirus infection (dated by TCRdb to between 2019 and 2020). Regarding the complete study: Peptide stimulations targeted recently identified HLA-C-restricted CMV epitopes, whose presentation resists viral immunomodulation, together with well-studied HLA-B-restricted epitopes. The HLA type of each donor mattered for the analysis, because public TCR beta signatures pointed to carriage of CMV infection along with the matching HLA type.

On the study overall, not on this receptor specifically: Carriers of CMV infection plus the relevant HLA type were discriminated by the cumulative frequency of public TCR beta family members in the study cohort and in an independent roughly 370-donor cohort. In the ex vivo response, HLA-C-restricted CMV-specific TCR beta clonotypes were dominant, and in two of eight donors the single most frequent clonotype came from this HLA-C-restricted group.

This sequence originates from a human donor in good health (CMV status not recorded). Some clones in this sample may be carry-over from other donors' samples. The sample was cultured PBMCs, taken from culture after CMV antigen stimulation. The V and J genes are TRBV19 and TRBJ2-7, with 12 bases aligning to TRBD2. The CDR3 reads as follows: CASTPGTSGSYEQYF. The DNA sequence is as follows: TGTGCCAGTACCCCCGGGACTAGCGGGTCCTACGAGCAGTACTTC. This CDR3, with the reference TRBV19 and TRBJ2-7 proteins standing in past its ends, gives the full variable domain DGGITQSPKYLFRKEGQNVTLSCEQNLNHDAMYWYRQDPGQGLRLIYYSQIVNDFQKGDIAEGYSVSREKKESFPLTVTSAQKNPTAFYLCASTPGTSGSYEQYFGPGTRLTVT.